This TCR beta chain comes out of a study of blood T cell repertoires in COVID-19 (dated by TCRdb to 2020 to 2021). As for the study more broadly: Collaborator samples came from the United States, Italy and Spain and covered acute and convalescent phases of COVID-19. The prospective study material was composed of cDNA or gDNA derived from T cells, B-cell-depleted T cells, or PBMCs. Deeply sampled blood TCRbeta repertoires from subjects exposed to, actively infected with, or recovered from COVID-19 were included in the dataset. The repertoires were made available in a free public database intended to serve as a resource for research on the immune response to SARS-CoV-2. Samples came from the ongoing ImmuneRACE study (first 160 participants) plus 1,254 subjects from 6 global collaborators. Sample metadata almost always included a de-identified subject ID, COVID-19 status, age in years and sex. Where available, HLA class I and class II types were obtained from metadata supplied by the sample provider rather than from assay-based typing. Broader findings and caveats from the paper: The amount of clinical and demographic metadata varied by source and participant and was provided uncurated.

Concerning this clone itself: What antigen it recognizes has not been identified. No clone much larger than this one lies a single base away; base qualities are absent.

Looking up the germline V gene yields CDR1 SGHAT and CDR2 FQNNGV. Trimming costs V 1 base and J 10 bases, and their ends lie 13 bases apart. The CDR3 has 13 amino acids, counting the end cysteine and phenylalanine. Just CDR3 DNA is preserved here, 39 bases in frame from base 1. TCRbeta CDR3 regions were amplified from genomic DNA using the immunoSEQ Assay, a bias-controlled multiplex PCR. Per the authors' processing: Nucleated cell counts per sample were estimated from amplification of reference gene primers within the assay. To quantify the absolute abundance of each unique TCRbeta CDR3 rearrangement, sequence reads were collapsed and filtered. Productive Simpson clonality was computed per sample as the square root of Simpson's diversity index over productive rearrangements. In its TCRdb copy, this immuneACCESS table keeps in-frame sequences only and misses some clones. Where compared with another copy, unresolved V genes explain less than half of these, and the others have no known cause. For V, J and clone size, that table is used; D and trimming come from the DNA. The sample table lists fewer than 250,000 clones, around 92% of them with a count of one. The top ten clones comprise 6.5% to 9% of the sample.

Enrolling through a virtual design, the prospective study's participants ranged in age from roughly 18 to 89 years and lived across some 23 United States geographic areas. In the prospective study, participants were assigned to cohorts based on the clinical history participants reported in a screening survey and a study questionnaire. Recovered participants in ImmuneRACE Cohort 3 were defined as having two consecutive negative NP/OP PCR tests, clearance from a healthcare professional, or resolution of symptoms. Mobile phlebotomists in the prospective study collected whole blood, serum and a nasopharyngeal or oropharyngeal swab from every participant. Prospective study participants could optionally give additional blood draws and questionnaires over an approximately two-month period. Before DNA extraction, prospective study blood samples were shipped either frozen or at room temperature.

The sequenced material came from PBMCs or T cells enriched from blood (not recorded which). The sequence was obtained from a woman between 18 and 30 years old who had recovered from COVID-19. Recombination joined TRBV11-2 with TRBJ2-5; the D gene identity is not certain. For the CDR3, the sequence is CASSLVRVPNQYF. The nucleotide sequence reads TGTGCCAGCAGCTTAGTCCGGGTCCCAAACCAGTACTTC.